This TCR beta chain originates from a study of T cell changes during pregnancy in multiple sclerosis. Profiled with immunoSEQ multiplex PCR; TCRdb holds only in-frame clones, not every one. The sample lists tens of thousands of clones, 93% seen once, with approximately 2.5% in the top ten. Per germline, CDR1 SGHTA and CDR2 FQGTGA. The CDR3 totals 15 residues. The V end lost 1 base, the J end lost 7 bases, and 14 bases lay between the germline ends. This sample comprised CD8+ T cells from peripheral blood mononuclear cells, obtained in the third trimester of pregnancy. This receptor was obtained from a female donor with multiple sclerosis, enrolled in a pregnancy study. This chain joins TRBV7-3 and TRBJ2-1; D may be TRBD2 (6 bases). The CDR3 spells CASSLIPGALNEQFF. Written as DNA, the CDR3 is TGTGCCAGCAGCTTAATCCCGGGAGCGTTAAATGAGCAGTTCTTC. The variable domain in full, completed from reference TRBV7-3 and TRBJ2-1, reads GAGVSQTPSNKVTEKGKYVELRCDPISGHTALYWYRQSLGQGPEFLIYFQGTGAADDSGLPNDRFFAVRPEGSVSTLKIQRTERGDSAVYLCASSLIPGALNEQFFGPGTRLTVL.